These T cell receptor beta chains were read from a single sample in a study of blood T cell repertoires in COVID-19. Libraries were prepared by immunoSEQ multiplex PCR; TCRdb keeps only in-frame clonotypes and omits some of them. The sample contains around 290,000 clones, around nine tenths of which appear only once. The specimen was PBMCs or T cells enriched from blood (not recorded which). These receptors all come from a woman aged 40 to 50 who had recovered from COVID-19. Each CDR3 is given with its conserved first and last residue. A D gene is named only where the DNA matches it firmly. Clone size is shown for a subset of rows, as once, few, many or a class of expanded clone.

j_call | clone_size | d_call | v_call | cdr3_aa | cdr3_nt
TRBJ1-6 | NA | NA | TRBV6-5 | CASSYSWQGNSPLHF | TGTGCCAGCAGTTACTCTTGGCAGGGTAATTCACCCCTCCACTTT
TRBJ2-1 | once | TRBD2 | TRBV9 | CASSVGGLAVYNEQFF | TGTGCCAGCAGCGTAGGGGGACTAGCGGTGTACAATGAGCAGTTCTTC
TRBJ2-3 | NA | TRBD2 | TRBV2 | CASRALAGGRTDTQYF | TGTGCCAGCAGAGCCCTAGCGGGAGGTCGCACAGATACGCAGTATTTT
TRBJ2-5 | NA | TRBD2 | TRBV10-3 | CAISVHGGAGQETQYF | TGTGCCATCAGTGTCCACGGGGGGGCGGGGCAAGAGACCCAGTACTTC
TRBJ2-1 | NA | NA | TRBV7-9 | CASSSPGLGEGEQFF | TGTGCCAGCAGTTCCCCGGGCCTCGGGGAAGGTGAGCAGTTCTTC
TRBJ2-5 | NA | TRBD2 | TRBV5-1 | CASSSGTSGLETQYF | TGCGCCAGCAGCTCAGGGACTAGCGGGCTAGAGACCCAGTACTTC
TRBJ2-1 | NA | TRBD1 | TRBV4-1 | CASSSGVTGGRNEQFF | TGCGCCAGCAGCTCCGGGGTGACAGGGGGCCGCAATGAGCAGTTCTTC
TRBJ1-4 | NA | NA | TRBV19 | CASSIPVGTSGEKLFF | TGTGCCAGTAGTATCCCGGTCGGGACCAGCGGGGAAAAACTGTTTTTT
TRBJ1-1 | once | NA | TRBV27 | CASSLLNTEAFF | TGTGCCAGCAGTTTACTTAACACTGAAGCTTTCTTT
TRBJ2-5 | NA | NA | TRBV5-1 | CASSLALLGQETQYF | TGCGCCAGCAGCTTGGCACTACTCGGACAAGAGACCCAGTACTTC
TRBJ2-3 | NA | NA | TRBV10-3 | CAISESTTVTDTQYF | TGTGCCATCAGTGAGTCGACCACAGTCACAGATACGCAGTATTTT
TRBJ2-7 | NA | TRBD1 | TRBV3-1/TRBV3-2 | CASSPRDRSLKQYF | TGTGCCAGCAGCCCCCGGGACAGGAGCCTTAAGCAGTACTTC
TRBJ2-5 | NA | TRBD2 | TRBV15 | CATSGPGLEETQYF | TGTGCCACCAGCGGACCGGGACTAGAGGAGACCCAGTACTTC
TRBJ2-1 | NA | NA | TRBV30 | CAWSVNGNNNEQFF | TGTGCCTGGAGTGTAAACGGGAACAACAATGAGCAGTTCTTC
TRBJ1-2 | NA | TRBD1 | TRBV5-4 | CASTWTGAFYGYTF | TGTGCCAGCACTTGGACAGGGGCTTTCTATGGCTACACCTTC
TRBJ2-3 | NA | TRBD2 | TRBV29-1 | CSGSSGRTADTQYF | TGCAGCGGAAGTAGCGGGAGAACCGCAGATACGCAGTATTTT
TRBJ1-3 | NA | TRBD1 | TRBV4-1 | CASSQASRDRSATIYF | TGCGCCAGCAGCCAAGCCTCCCGGGACAGGTCTGCCACCATATATTTT
TRBJ1-3 | few | NA | TRBV5-1 | CASSLGSGNTIYF | TGCGCCAGCAGCTTGGGTTCGGGAAACACCATATATTTT
TRBJ2-3 | NA | NA | TRBV27 | CASSFTKNTDTQYF | TGTGCCAGCAGTTTCACTAAAAACACAGATACGCAGTATTTT
TRBJ1-3 | NA | NA | TRBV30 | CAWRPRKNSGNTIYF | TGTGCCTGGAGGCCCAGGAAGAACTCTGGAAACACCATATATTTT
TRBJ2-5 | NA | NA | TRBV5-1 | CASSYYRDSPGETQYF | TGCGCCAGCAGTTATTATCGGGACTCACCTGGGGAGACCCAGTACTTC
TRBJ1-4 | NA | NA | TRBV5-1 | CASSFSRGDEKLFF | TGCGCCAGCAGCTTCAGCCGGGGGGATGAAAAACTGTTTTTT
TRBJ1-3 | NA | NA | TRBV19 | CATARASGNTIYF | TGTGCCACCGCCAGGGCCTCTGGAAACACCATATATTTT
TRBJ1-2 | NA | NA | TRBV18 | CASSPPVPTYGYTF | TGTGCCAGCTCACCACCGGTTCCGACATATGGCTACACCTTC
TRBJ1-1 | NA | TRBD1 | TRBV25-1 | CASSELQGATEAFF | TGTGCCAGCAGTGAACTCCAGGGGGCCACTGAAGCTTTCTTT
TRBJ2-3 | NA | TRBD1 | TRBV5-1 | CASSLPTGSTDTQYF | TGCGCCAGCAGCTTACCGACAGGGAGCACAGATACGCAGTATTTT
TRBJ1-2 | NA | TRBD1 | TRBV3-1/TRBV3-2 | CASSRRDRAYGYTF | TGTGCCAGCAGCAGAAGGGACAGGGCCTATGGCTACACCTTC
TRBJ2-1 | NA | TRBD2 | TRBV6-6 | CASSPHRTSDDTNEQFF | TGTGCCAGCAGTCCACACAGGACTAGCGATGATACCAATGAGCAGTTCTTC
TRBJ1-5 | NA | NA | TRBV12-5 | CATPRTGLSNQPQHF | TGTGCTACCCCTCGTACAGGGCTTAGCAATCAGCCCCAGCATTTT
TRBJ2-7 | NA | TRBD2 | TRBV5-4 | CASSPRGASGGSKEQYF | TGTGCCAGCAGCCCGCGCGGAGCCAGCGGGGGTTCCAAGGAGCAGTACTTC
TRBJ1-3 | NA | TRBD1 | TRBV4-2 | CASSQEATGTGNTIYF | TGTGCCAGCAGCCAAGAAGCGACAGGGACTGGAAACACCATATATTTT
TRBJ1-2 | NA | NA | TRBV3-1/TRBV3-2 | CASSQDALGDYGYTF | TGTGCCAGCAGCCAAGATGCTTTAGGGGACTATGGCTACACCTTC
TRBJ2-7 | NA | TRBD1 | TRBV13 | CASSPQGQPYEQYF | TGTGCCAGCAGCCCCCAGGGACAGCCCTACGAGCAGTACTTC
TRBJ1-2 | few | NA | TRBV29-1 | CSAETGRGTGYTF | TGCAGCGCTGAAACAGGGAGGGGAACTGGCTACACCTTC
TRBJ1-6 | NA | TRBD1 | TRBV5-4 | CASSADQTGGNSPLHF | TGTGCCAGCAGCGCCGACCAGACAGGGGGAAATTCACCCCTCCACTTT
TRBJ2-7 | NA | NA | TRBV25-1 | CASRRGATYEQYF | TGTGCCAGCAGACGGGGGGCTACCTACGAGCAGTACTTC
TRBJ2-1 | once | TRBD1 | TRBV7-3 | CASSIDGQGAVEQFF | TGTGCCAGCAGCATCGATGGACAGGGGGCCGTTGAGCAGTTCTTC
TRBJ2-7 | NA | TRBD1 | TRBV7-8 | CASSLGGDRGHYEQYF | TGTGCCAGCAGCTTAGGTGGGGACAGGGGACACTACGAGCAGTACTTC
TRBJ2-3 | NA | NA | TRBV27 | CASSPQDTQYF | TGTGCCAGCAGTCCCCAGGATACGCAGTATTTT
TRBJ1-4 | NA | NA | TRBV5-1 | CASTDSRNEKLFF | TGCGCCAGCACGGACAGCCGTAATGAAAAACTGTTTTTT
TRBJ1-6 | NA | NA | TRBV30 | CASTQDEGYNSPLHF | TGTGCCTCGACACAGGACGAAGGCTATAATTCACCCCTCCACTTT
TRBJ1-2 | NA | NA | TRBV7-9 | CASSLEPINYGYTF | TGTGCCAGCAGCTTAGAGCCGATTAACTATGGCTACACCTTC
TRBJ1-2 | NA | NA | TRBV19 | CASSKGQRDYGYTF | TGTGCCAGTAGTAAAGGACAGAGAGACTATGGCTACACCTTC
TRBJ2-1 | few | NA | TRBV25-1 | CASSEYLGGNYNEQFF | TGTGCCAGCAGTGAATATCTTGGCGGAAACTACAATGAGCAGTTCTTC
TRBJ2-5 | NA | TRBD2 | TRBV19 | CASSMGRPSGLFKETQYF | TGTGCCAGTAGTATGGGGCGGCCTAGCGGGCTATTCAAAGAGACCCAGTACTTC